This T cell receptor (beta chain) was observed in a study of cytomegalovirus exposure and HLA in healthy donors. Study information: Membership in the Caucasian-associated ancestry cluster was found for 81% of approximately 400 genotyped donors. Notes on the study in general: There was a cluster of highly shared sequence variants that was likely a sequencing artifact.

Comments on this clone: The antigen is undetermined.

PCR primers comprised 60 Vbeta and 13 Jbeta primers. Profiled with immunoSEQ multiplex PCR; TCRdb holds only in-frame clones, not every one. The sample lists roughly 100,000 clones; more than 60% were seen once. V shed 3 bases and J 4 bases; nucleotides not matched to a gene: 1. Germline V gene data show CDR1 as LNHDA and CDR2 as SQIVND (reference sequence). This CDR3 is 15 amino acids long. The sequence was collected from a man aged 55 to 69 in good health and CMV-seronegative. The genes are TRBV19 and TRBJ2-1, with TRBD2 identical over 12 bases. The sample comprised PBMCs. CDR3 loop: CASSMLAGGYNEQFF. The DNA for the CDR3 is TGTGCCAGTAGTATGCTAGCGGGGGGGTACAATGAGCAGTTCTTC.